This is a list of T cell receptor beta chains from one sample in a study of blood T cell repertoires in COVID-19. Libraries were prepared by immunoSEQ multiplex PCR; TCRdb keeps only in-frame clonotypes and omits some of them. The sample contains 75,000 to 95,000 clones, around 72% of which appear only once. The specimen sequenced was peripheral blood. The source is a woman aged 55-75 years in a cohort sampled during active or convalescent COVID-19. Both conserved end residues are part of each CDR3. A D gene is named only where the DNA matches it firmly. Clone size appears in some rows only: once, few, many, or a class for an expanded clone.

clone_size	d_call	v_call	j_call	cdr3_nt	cdr3_aa
.	.	TRBV24-1	TRBJ2-2	TGTGCCACCAGTGATTTCGTGGGGGAGCTGTTTTTT	CATSDFVGELFF
.	TRBD1	TRBV7-9	TRBJ2-7	TGTGCCAGCAGCTTGTTCCCATCGGGACAGTTAGGTGGCGAGCAGTACTTC	CASSLFPSGQLGGEQYF
.	.	TRBV6-5	TRBJ2-2	TGTGCCAGCAGTACCCAGGGGGGGAACACCGGGGAGCTGTTTTTT	CASSTQGGNTGELFF
.	TRBD1	TRBV7-3	TRBJ2-3	TGTGCCAGCAGCAACAGGGGGTTTTCAGATACGCAGTATTTT	CASSNRGFSDTQYF
.	.	TRBV19	TRBJ1-5	TGTGCCAGTAGTATTACAGGTAATAATCAGCCCCAGCATTTT	CASSITGNNQPQHF
many	.	TRBV5-1	TRBJ1-6	TGCGCCAGCAGCTTAAGCTATCCTATTTCACCCCTCCACTTT	CASSLSYPISPLHF
.	.	TRBV6-5	TRBJ1-1	TGTGCCAGCGGCAATGAATTGAACACTGAAGCTTTCTTT	CASGNELNTEAFF
few	TRBD1	TRBV19	TRBJ1-5	TGTGCCAGTAGTACTCGGACAGGGAACTTTGATCAGCCCCAGCATTTT	CASSTRTGNFDQPQHF
.	.	TRBV7-9	TRBJ1-1	TGTGCCAGCAGCCCGTCGGGGTTTCTAACTTTCTTT	CASSPSGFLTFF
.	.	TRBV10-2	TRBJ1-1	TGCGCCAGCACGGGGAGGGCAGAGAACACTGAAGCTTTCTTT	CASTGRAENTEAFF